Here is one TCR beta chain with its context. Its antigen is as yet unknown. This record comes from a study of identifying expanded T cells in peripheral blood. Study-level findings and limits: Variance in clone template counts between two-week samples significantly increased with total template count across all healthy donors.

Collection occurred without any documented infections or immune events in donors. Repertoires were generated with immunoSEQ multiplex PCR, while TCRdb's copy carries only in-frame clones and drops some. This table holds more than 55,000 clones, over 75% found once. Sequencing was carried out using blood. This sequence was found in a person aged 18-70 years in good health.

The CDR3 sequence is CASRYLRGTEAFF. In DNA form, the CDR3 reads TGTGCCAGCAGGTATCTACGTGGAACTGAAGCTTTCTTT. The gene calls are TRBV7-2 and TRBJ1-1; D remains ambiguous. Germline V lookup: CDR1 SGHTA, CDR2 FQGNSA. The ends were cut back, 6 bases at V and 5 bases at J, with 13 bases in the middle. CDR3 size: 13 residues.